This TCR beta chain comes out of a study of shared clonotypes between healthy human individuals. General observations from the study: Sequencing depth was predicted to influence how clonotypes are shared among donors. Memory subsets had estimated richness that was generally smaller than that of naive subsets.

CDR3 length equals 15 residues. Germline V gene sequence: CDR1 SGDLS, CDR2 YYNGEE. Trimming shortened V by 4 bases and J by 6 bases, and 16 bases separated the two germline ends. Each sorted subset replicate got 200 ng genomic DNA, 30,000 or so genomes. Sequencing was performed with immunoSEQ multiplex PCR; in TCRdb, only in-frame clones are kept and a portion is missing. The data hold a few million clones, with less than 95% observed a single time. CD45RA+ naive and CD45RA-negative memory subsets were separated from CD4+ cells. Remarks on this clone: Its antigen is currently unknown.

The receptor's source is a man in his late teens or twenties in good health. Some clones in this sample may be carry-over from other donors' samples. The sample was naive CD4+ T cells from PBMCs. Subset in this sample: CD45RA+ positively selected. V is TRBV9 and J is TRBJ2-2; D may be TRBD2 (6 bases). CDR3: CASSPSGGKAGELFF. The CDR3 DNA reads as TGTGCCAGCAGCCCCTCTGGGGGGAAGGCCGGGGAGCTGTTTTTT.